The 12 T cell receptor beta chains below all came from one sample that was sequenced in a study of T cells in Graves' hyperthyroidism and ophthalmopathy. Researchers amplified the TCR beta CDR3 regions from RNA transcripts. The study used the HTBI primer set for a first-round RT-PCR of the TCR CDR3. TCRdb fed the multiplex PCR reads into MiXCR, producing one record per CDR3 protein. The data hold about 480,000 distinct CDR3 sequences, with around a quarter observed a single time. Sequencing used blood. The receptors here all came from a woman between 25 and 40 years old with Graves' ophthalmopathy.

This clonotype showed up many times. The chain employs TRBV28 and TRBJ2-2; the D call may be TRBD1 or TRBD2 (5 bases each). V dropped 5 bases and J dropped 5 bases, with 15 bases sitting between them. Germline CDR1 MDHEN, CDR2 SYDVKM. CDR3 size: 15 residues. The CDR3 nucleotides read TGTGCCAGCAGTAGTCCGGGACGGCAAACCGGGGAGCTGTTTTTT. Amino acids: CASSSPGRQTGELFF.

This clonotype was counted only a few times. The chain is built from TRBV14 and TRBJ2-5, with 9 bases aligning to TRBD1. V dropped 3 bases and J dropped 5; count of bases not matched to a gene: 7. The CDR3 covers 15 residues. Germline CDR1 reads SGHDN; CDR2 reads FVKESK. CDR3: CASSQLTGGGETQYF. In DNA, the CDR3 is TGTGCCAGCAGCCAGTTAACAGGGGGCGGTGAGACCCAGTACTTC.

This clonotype was seen a handful of times. The rearrangement joins TRBV9 to TRBJ2-5, with TRBD2 matching 10 bases. The J segment lost 5 bases and the V segment lost 1 base, leaving 5 bases of the junction unmatched. Germline V lookup: CDR1 SGDLS, CDR2 YYNGEE. The length of the CDR3 is 15 residues. The CDR3 reads CASSVSGGAIETQYF. CDR3 DNA sequence: TGTGCCAGCAGCGTAAGCGGGGGGGCGATTGAGACCCAGTACTTC.

Turning to this clonotype: The germline gene is not matched at one end of the junction; a read error may be the cause. CDR3 sequence: CANSPWTMGRNSPLHF. The CDR3 DNA follows: TGTGCCAACAGCCCCTGGACTATGGGTCGAAATTCACCCCTCCACTTT. This chain links TRBV14 with TRBJ1-6; no clear D. This CDR3 is built from 16 residues. Per the germline V gene, CDR1 is SGHDN and CDR2 is FVKESK. Combining the CDR3 with reference TRBV14 and TRBJ1-6 gives the whole variable domain EAGVTQFPSHSVIEKGQTVTLRCDPISGHDNLYWYRRVMGKEIKFLLHFVKESKQDESGMPNNRFLAERTGGTYSTLKVQPAELEDSGVYFCANSPWTMGRNSPLHFGNGTRLTVT.

The rearrangement joins TRBV19 to TRBJ1-5, with unresolved D. Per the germline V gene, CDR1 is LNHDA and CDR2 is SQIVND (reference sequence). This CDR3 has 15 residues. Trimming removed 2 bases at V and 0 bases at J, with 8 bases between. The CDR3 sequence: CASSIYKNSNQPQHF. CDR3 DNA sequence: TGTGCCAGTAGTATATATAAAAATAGCAATCAGCCCCAGCATTTT.

This clonotype was picked up many times. The chain has TRBV6-1 and TRBJ1-2; D may be TRBD1 (5 bases). This CDR3 region has 14 residues. V was shortened by 7 bases and J by 4 bases, with 16 bases between the two germline ends. Germline loops: CDR1 MNHNS, CDR2 SASEGT. CDR3 amino acids: CASNMRAGTYGYTF. CDR3 coding DNA: TGTGCCAGCAACATGAGGGCAGGGACCTATGGCTACACCTTC.

This clonotype was detected many times. For the CDR3, the DNA is TGCGCCAGCAGCTCCCGGCCCCAAGAAGGACAGGCGCGGTACCAAGAGACCCAGTACTTC. Residues: CASSSRPQEGQARYQETQYF. The V call is TRBV5-1, the J call TRBJ2-5, with TRBD1 matching over 7 bases. Per the germline V gene, CDR1 is SGHRS and CDR2 is YFSETQ. There are 20 residues in the CDR3. V trimming: 3 bases; J trimming: 0 bases; junction bases outside the gene matches: 20. Complete variable domain (other parts from reference TRBV5-1 and TRBJ2-5): KAGVTQTPRYLIKTRGQQVTLSCSPISGHRSVSWYQQTPGQGLQFLFEYFSETQRNKGNFPGRFSGRQFSNSRSEMNVSTLELGDSALYLCASSSRPQEGQARYQETQYFGPGTRLLVL.

This clonotype showed up many times. The J gene is TRBJ1-1, the V gene TRBV12-3 or TRBV12-4; D may be TRBD1 (6 bases). CDR3 length: 16 residues. Trimming cost V 3 bases and J 3 bases, with 17 bases left between them. DNA of the CDR3: TGTGCCAGCAGTTTCCGTCTGAACAGGGTTGACACTGAAGCTTTCTTT. Protein product: CASSFRLNRVDTEAFF.

This clonotype was seen ten or more times. This rearrangement joins TRBV20-1 to TRBJ2-5; D is unclear. This CDR3 region has 11 residues. Per the germline V gene, CDR1 is DFQATT and CDR2 is SNEGSKA (reference sequence). Trimming stripped 0 bases from V and 4 bases from J, with 3 bases between. The CDR3 protein is CSAREGETQYF. CDR3 DNA: TGCAGTGCTAGAGAAGGAGAGACCCAGTACTTC.

In this sample, this clonotype turned up many times. The chain combines TRBV20-1 with TRBJ2-7; a weak D match, TRBD1 (6 bases). Looked up from germline, CDR1 is DFQATT and CDR2 is SNEGSKA (reference sequence). This CDR3 is 15 amino acids long. Trimming left V 1 base short and J 3 bases short, with 16 bases between. DNA of the CDR3: TGCAGTGCTAGAGGGGGACAAAGGCTACTCTACGAGCAGTACTTC. As protein: CSARGGQRLLYEQYF.

This clonotype was seen repeatedly, ten times or more. A much larger clone lies one base from this, so it may be a read error. V gene TRBV28 combines with J gene TRBJ2-7; D is ambiguous. V dropped 3 bases and J dropped 3 bases, with 6 bases sitting between them. The length of the CDR3 is 12 residues. Per the germline V gene, CDR1 is MDHEN and CDR2 is SYDVKM. CDR3 nucleotide sequence: TGTGCCAGCAGTTTCCCCCTCTACGAGCAGTACTTC. The encoded protein is CASSFPLYEQYF.

The rearrangement uses TRBV19 and TRBJ2-7; D is perhaps TRBD1 or TRBD2 (5 bases each). The CDR3 covers 12 residues. CDR1 and CDR2 (germline): LNHDA, SQIVND (reference sequence). Trimming removed 3 bases at V and 6 bases at J, with 9 bases between. CDR3: CASSMAGTEQYF. The CDR3 nucleotides read TGTGCCAGTAGTATGGCAGGGACCGAGCAGTACTTC.